The 10 T cell receptor beta chains listed next were all sequenced from one sample in a study of blood T cell repertoires in COVID-19. TCRdb keeps only in-frame clones here, not all; method: immunoSEQ multiplex PCR. The table has hundreds of thousands of clones, 85% to 90% seen once. Sequenced sample: peripheral blood. The receptors here all came from a man older than 75 with acute or convalescent COVID-19.

The CDR3 is CASSLNWGENTGELFF. In DNA, the CDR3 is TGTGCCAGCAGCTTAAATTGGGGGGAGAACACCGGGGAGCTGTTTTTT. The chain carries TRBV7-7 and TRBJ2-2; D may be TRBD2 (6 bases). The CDR3 consists of 16 residues. In germline, CDR1 is SSHAT, CDR2 FNYEAQ (reference sequence). Trimming removed 2 bases from V and 1 base from J, with 11 bases in between.

This clone was recorded a few times. The chain couples TRBV6-2 or TRBV6-3 to TRBJ1-1; no firm D call. The CDR3 runs to 15 residues. Germline V gene lookup returns CDR1 MNHEY and CDR2 SVGEGT. The V end lost 0 bases, the J end lost 0 bases, and 8 bases lay between the germline ends. CDR3 region: CASSYSPDLNTEAFF. CDR3 nucleotides: TGTGCCAGCAGTTACTCGCCAGATTTGAACACTGAAGCTTTCTTT.

This chain connects TRBV6-2 or TRBV6-3 to TRBJ1-5; TRBD1 matches 10 bases. The CDR3 length is 15 residues. V shed 2 bases and J 5 bases; nucleotides not matched to a gene: 3. The germline CDR1 and CDR2 sequences are MNHEY and SVGEGT. The CDR3 here is CASSYLGQGDQPQHF. The CDR3 DNA follows: TGTGCCAGCAGTTACCTCGGACAGGGGGATCAGCCCCAGCATTTT.

V is TRBV3-1 (or the pseudogene TRBV3-2) and J is TRBJ1-2; D remains unclear. Trimming shortened V by 0 bases and J by 3 bases, and 8 bases separated the two germline ends. Germline V CDR1 and CDR2: LGHDT, YNNKEL (reference sequence). This CDR3 comprises 14 residues. CDR3: CASSQDAGYYGYTF. The CDR3, as DNA: TGTGCCAGCAGCCAAGACGCCGGGTACTATGGCTACACCTTC.

The chain uses TRBV25-1 and TRBJ2-2; a weak D match, TRBD2 (7 bases). The CDR3 runs to 16 residues. V lost 1 base to trimming and J lost 1 base, with 10 bases between them. Germline V gene sequence: CDR1 MGHDK, CDR2 SYGVNS. The CDR3 region is CASSEWGGQNTGELFF. In nucleotides, the CDR3 is TGTGCCAGCAGTGAATGGGGGGGGCAGAACACCGGGGAGCTGTTTTTT. The full variable domain, rest sourced from reference TRBV25-1 and TRBJ2-2, is EADIYQTPRYLVIGTGKKITLECSQTMGHDKMYWYQQDPGMELHLIHYSYGVNSTEKGDLSSESTVSRIRTEHFPLTLESARPSHTSQYLCASSEWGGQNTGELFFGEGSRLTVL.

This clone turned up a few times. J is TRBJ2-7 and V is TRBV15; D is perhaps TRBD1 (6 bases). The germline gives CDR1 LNHNV, CDR2 YYDKDF (reference sequence). The CDR3 runs to 14 residues. The V and J ends lost 3 bases and 1 base respectively, with 10 bases between them. In DNA, the CDR3 is TGTGCCACCAGCAGGCAAGGACAGTCCTACGAGCAGTACTTC. Its protein product is CATSRQGQSYEQYF.

As for this clone: The sample carries other DNA sequences with the same CDR3. The chain combines TRBV19 with TRBJ1-2; tentative D call: TRBD1 (6 bases). V lost 5 bases to trimming and J lost 5 bases, with 9 bases between them. The CDR3 runs 12 residues. Germline V gene data show CDR1 as LNHDA and CDR2 as SQIVND (reference sequence). The CDR3 here is CASSGTNYGYTF. The CDR3 DNA reads as TGTGCCAGTAGTGGGACAAATTATGGCTACACCTTC.

The J gene is TRBJ2-1, the V gene TRBV19; D is unresolved. The CDR3 extends over 12 amino acids. The V end was cut by 2 bases, the J end by 9 bases, with 8 bases between. CDR1 is LNHDA, CDR2 SQIVND, per germline (reference sequence). CDR3 sequence: CASSIRGTEQFF. CDR3 coding DNA: TGTGCCAGTAGTATACGCGGCACTGAGCAGTTCTTC. The variable domain in full, completed from reference TRBV19 and TRBJ2-1, reads DGGITQSPKYLFRKEGQNVTLSCEQNLNHDAMYWYRQDPGQGLRLIYYSQIVNDFQKGDIAEGYSVSREKKESFPLTVTSAQKNPTAFYLCASSIRGTEQFFGPGTRLTVL.

This clone came up once. The rearrangement uses TRBV18 and TRBJ2-1, with TRBD1 matching over 9 bases. From germline, CDR1 is KGHSH and CDR2 LQKENI. Losses at the gene ends were 2 bases for V and 2 bases for J; bases not matched to a gene: 1. CDR3 length: 15 amino acids. The CDR3 spells CASSPGQGTYNEQFF. The CDR3 nucleotides are TGTGCCAGCTCACCAGGACAGGGGACCTACAATGAGCAGTTCTTC.

This rearrangement joins TRBV7-3 to TRBJ2-2; TRBD2 matches at 10 bases. The V gene's germline CDR1 is SGHTA and CDR2 FQGTGA. Trimming took 3 bases from V and 3 from J; bases not matched to a gene: 4. The CDR3 consists of 16 residues. CDR3 sequence (DNA): TGTGCCAGCAGCTTTAGCGGGAGGCCAGACACCGGGGAGCTGTTTTTT. This encodes CASSFSGRPDTGELFF.